Presented here are 15 T cell receptor beta chains from one specimen sequenced in a study of T and B cells in COVID-19 patients (TCRdb year 2020). Sequencer: Illumina MiSeq. TRB rearrangements were amplified by multiplex PCR with BIOMED2 TRB-A/B primer pools. In-frame beta chains were kept once TCRdb had trimmed the public reads at Q25 with fastp and called clones with MiXCR. Under each unique CDR3 protein, matching rows form one entry showing the most common genes and DNA. Across this sample there are 4,500 to 6,500 distinct CDR3 sequences, with roughly a quarter seen only once. The top ten clonotypes cover about 12% of the sample. TRB repertoires were amplified from roughly 250-500 ng of genomic DNA extracted from blood. The sequenced sample was blood. These receptors were collected from a human donor with active COVID-19.

By frequency in the sample, this clonotype is medium-sized (0.01 to 0.1%). V gene TRBV6-2 or TRBV6-3 combines with J gene TRBJ2-7; no definite D call. The germline gives CDR1 MNHEY, CDR2 SVGEGT. CDR3 size: 11 residues. Trimming cost V 2 bases and J 8 bases, with 7 bases left between them. The CDR3 here is CASSYTAKQYF. DNA for the CDR3: TGTGCCAGCAGTTACACTGCGAAGCAGTACTTC.

By sample share, this clonotype is medium-sized. V usage is TRBV6-2 or TRBV6-3 and J usage is TRBJ2-1, with a weak D call TRBD1 (7 bases). This CDR3 is built from 16 residues. Trimming pared 1 base from V and 7 bases from J, leaving 17 bases between. Per the germline V gene, CDR1 is MNHEY and CDR2 is SVGEGT. CDR3 DNA: TGTGCCAGCAGTTACTATCTGGGCAGGGGGAGGAATGAGCAGTTCTTC. It specifies CASSYYLGRGRNEQFF.

About this clonotype itself: A single base separates this from a much larger clone, so it may be a read error. This chain connects TRBV12-3 or TRBV12-4 to TRBJ2-1; D is perhaps TRBD1 (6 bases). This CDR3 spans 13 amino acids. The CDR3 nucleotides read TGTGCCAGCAGGCTACTCCGGGACAATAAGCAGTTCTTC. Translating gives CASRLLRDNKQFF.

This clonotype is medium-sized (0.01 to 0.1%) in the sample. The chain is built from TRBV29-1 and TRBJ1-4; D uncertain. Germline CDR1 is SQVTM and CDR2 is ANQGSEA. This CDR3 has 12 residues. With 5 bases removed from V and 3 bases from J, the gap between germline ends came to 7 bases. This CDR3 is CSVRGSNEKLFF. CDR3 DNA: TGCAGCGTTCGAGGGTCTAATGAAAAACTGTTTTTT.

Within the sample, this clonotype is medium-sized (0.01 to 0.1%). The chain has TRBV19 and TRBJ2-3; 7 nucleotides align to TRBD1. This CDR3 contains 13 residues. The germline gives CDR1 LNHDA, CDR2 SQIVND (reference sequence). Germline trimming cut 6 bases from V and 4 bases from J; bases unmatched to any gene: 4. The CDR3 is CASSDRAADTQYF. Written as DNA, the CDR3 is TGTGCCAGTAGCGACAGGGCAGCAGATACGCAGTATTTT.

Of note for this clonotype: This could be a read error, since a much larger clone is one nucleotide away. V usage is TRBV6-1 and J usage is TRBJ2-5; maybe TRBD2 (5 bases). This CDR3 has 13 amino acids. Trimming took 9 bases from V and 5 from J, leaving 16 bases between them. CDR1 MNHNS and CDR2 SASEGT come from the germline V gene. The CDR3: CARPEEARETQYF. The CDR3 DNA follows: TGTGCCAGGCCGGAGGAGGCCCGGGAGACCCAGTACTTC.

This clonotype was counted a single time. Since a much larger clone is just one base distant, this may be a read error. The gene calls are TRBV12-3 or TRBV12-4 and TRBJ1-1, with a tentative D call TRBD1 (6 bases). The CDR3 extends over 14 amino acids. CDR3 loop: CASKNRVVNTKAFF. CDR3 nucleotides: TGTGCCAGCAAAAACAGGGTCGTAAACACTAAAGCTTTCTTT.

The chain has TRBV19 and TRBJ2-2; TRBD1 agrees at 8 bases. The V segment lost 5 bases and the J segment 10 bases; nucleotides outside the gene matches: 12. The CDR3 has 15 amino acids. Germline lookup yields CDR1 LNHDA and CDR2 SQIVND (reference sequence). The CDR3 sequence: CASSSGGASTKELFF. The CDR3, as DNA: TGTGCCAGTAGTTCAGGGGGCGCGAGCACCAAGGAGCTGTTTTTT.

The CDR3 DNA reads TGTGCCAGCAGCCCCCTAACAGCGGCAATTCAAGAGACCCAGTACTTC. It specifies CASSPLTAAIQETQYF. This chain connects TRBV4-2 to TRBJ2-5, with D perhaps matching TRBD2 (5 bases). With 4 bases removed from V and 2 bases from J, the gap between germline ends came to 17 bases. The germline V gene encodes CDR1 LGHNA and CDR2 YNFKEQ. This CDR3 region has 16 residues.

This chain connects TRBV11-3 to TRBJ2-3; TRBD1 might be the D (7 bases). V was clipped by 5 bases and J by 5 bases, with 17 bases between them. CDR3 length: 15 residues. CDR1 SGHNT and CDR2 YENEEA come from the germline V gene. CDR3 sequence reads: CASSLRRGPVDTQYF. For the CDR3, the DNA is TGTGCCAGCAGCCTACGGAGGGGGCCGGTAGATACGCAGTATTTT.

This clonotype rates as medium-sized. V gene TRBV15 combines with J gene TRBJ2-7, with D possibly being TRBD2 (6 bases). Trimming removed 5 bases at V and 5 bases at J, with 16 bases between. Germline loops: CDR1 LNHNV, CDR2 YYDKDF (reference sequence). The CDR3 is made up of 14 amino acids. Written as DNA, the CDR3 is TGTGCCACCAGCCCGGGGACTTTATTCCACGAGCAGTACTTC. It yields the protein CATSPGTLFHEQYF.

The gene calls are TRBV7-6 and TRBJ1-3, with D possibly TRBD1 on 6 matching bases. Germline V lookup: CDR1 SGHVS, CDR2 FNYEAQ. V gave up 4 bases and J gave up 0 bases, with 25 bases separating them. The CDR3 contains 20 residues. The chain's CDR3 is CASSYRETSPLLSSGNTIYF. The CDR3 nucleotides are TGTGCCAGCAGCTACAGGGAAACTTCCCCCCTCCTTAGCTCTGGAAACACCATATATTTT.

The J gene is TRBJ2-5, the V gene TRBV5-1; TRBD2 is a possible D gene (5 bases). In germline, CDR1 is SGHRS, CDR2 YFSETQ. V was trimmed by 3 bases and J by 5 bases, leaving 14 bases between them. There are 14 residues in the CDR3. In DNA form, the CDR3 reads TGCGCCAGCAGCTCCGCTAGCACCGGGGAGACCCAGTACTTC. Translating gives CASSSASTGETQYF.

In its sample, this clonotype ranks as medium-sized. The rearrangement joins TRBV30 to TRBJ1-6; 8 bases match TRBD1. Unmatched junction bases numbered 14, after V lost 7 bases and J lost 9 bases. The length of the CDR3 is 15 residues. Germline V gene data show CDR1 as GTSNPN and CDR2 as SVGIG (reference sequence). The DNA for the CDR3 is TGTGCCTCACCCCTGCGGACAGGGTGGGGTTCACCCCTCCACTTT. This translates into CASPLRTGWGSPLHF.

This clonotype was counted only a few times. This rearrangement joins TRBV11-2 to TRBJ2-3, with D possibly matching TRBD2 (6 bases). This CDR3 has 13 residues. In germline, CDR1 is SGHAT, CDR2 FQNNGV. The germline V and J ends were trimmed by 0 bases and 7 bases, with 8 bases remaining between them. The CDR3 loop is CASSLDRGNTQYF. The CDR3 bases are TGTGCCAGCAGCTTAGATCGGGGGAATACGCAGTATTTT.